Below, 14 T cell receptor beta chains from the same sample are listed, as sequenced in a study of T cells of healthy individuals (dated by TCRdb to between 2017 and 2018). Receptor libraries were prepared by 5' RACE. Reads for this sample came from an Illumina MiSeq. The raw public data were reprocessed by TCRdb itself: fastp quality trimming at Q25, MiXCR clonotype calling, in-frame beta chains only. One record per CDR3 amino acid sequence lists the most common genes and DNA. The sample contains more than 60,000 distinct CDR3 sequences, about 16% of them found a single time. The top ten hold approximately 4.8% of the sample. Every receptor here comes from a human donor in good health.

There are a few counts of this clonotype. This chain uses TRBV4-1 with TRBJ2-3, with 15 positions matching TRBD2. The germline V gene encodes CDR1 MGHRA and CDR2 YSYEKL. This CDR3 spans 16 amino acids. Unmatched junction bases numbered 2, after V lost 4 bases and J lost 3 bases. CDR3 protein: CASSLGLAGGTDTQYF. Written as DNA, the CDR3 is TGCGCCAGCAGCCTAGGACTAGCGGGAGGGACAGATACGCAGTATTTT.

In this sample, this clonotype turned up a few times. This rearrangement joins TRBV7-3 to TRBJ2-1; 8 nucleotides line up with TRBD2. Germline V gene data show CDR1 as SGHTA and CDR2 as FQGTGA. J gave up 8 bases and V 4 bases, and 10 bases lay outside the gene matches. This CDR3 region has 15 residues. CDR3 DNA: TGTGCCAGCAGCTCCGGGGGGGGGCAGAATGATGAGCAGTTCTTC. It specifies CASSSGGGQNDEQFF.

This clonotype came up many times. V usage is TRBV24-1 and J usage is TRBJ1-1; TRBD1 might be the D (6 bases). The CDR3 sequence is 14 residues long. CDR1 and CDR2 from the germline V gene are KGHDR and SFDVKD. Trimming cost V 4 bases and J 1 base, with 9 bases left between them. CDR3 nucleotides: TGTGCCACCAGTGACAGGGGACCGAACACTGAAGCTTTCTTT. It yields the protein CATSDRGPNTEAFF.

This clonotype was observed many times. The gene calls are TRBV5-1 and TRBJ2-5; 12 bases line up with TRBD2. CDR1 SGHRS and CDR2 YFSETQ come from the germline V gene. The CDR3 loop spans 15 amino acids. V dropped 3 bases and J dropped 3; count of bases not matched to a gene: 3. The CDR3 DNA reads as TGCGCCAGCAGCTCCTCTAGCGGGGGGGAAGAGACCCAGTACTTC. Protein product: CASSSSSGGEETQYF.

The chain carries TRBV5-1 and TRBJ2-7; tentatively, D is TRBD2 (6 bases). The germline V and J ends were trimmed by 1 base and 6 bases, with 8 bases remaining between them. CDR1 is SGHRS, CDR2 YFSETQ, per germline. The CDR3 contains 12 residues. CDR3 amino acids: CASSLSGVEQYF. The CDR3 nucleotides read TGCGCCAGCAGCTTGTCGGGGGTCGAGCAGTACTTC.

This clonotype was counted many times. The chain has TRBV5-4 and TRBJ2-7; TRBD2 agrees at 11 bases. V shed 4 bases, J shed 3 bases, and the junction held 6 bases outside the gene matches. In germline, CDR1 is SGHNT, CDR2 YYREEE (reference sequence). This CDR3 region has 15 residues. CDR3 in amino acids: CASSRKLAGVYEQYF. For the CDR3, the DNA is TGTGCCAGCAGCCGAAAACTAGCGGGAGTCTACGAGCAGTACTTC.

The rearrangement uses TRBV5-4 and TRBJ2-3; 10 nucleotides align to TRBD2. Germline V CDR1 and CDR2: SGHNT, YYREEE (reference sequence). The V and J ends lost 4 bases and 1 base, in that order; junction bases with no gene match: 6. This CDR3 is built from 16 residues. The CDR3 sequence is CASSATSGYRTDTQYF. The CDR3 DNA is TGTGCCAGCAGCGCGACTAGCGGGTACCGCACAGATACGCAGTATTTT.

This clonotype has just a few counts. The V call is TRBV20-1, the J call TRBJ2-1, with TRBD1 matching 9 bases. Unmatched junction bases numbered 5, after V lost 4 bases and J lost 4 bases. This CDR3 contains 14 residues. Germline V gives CDR1 DFQATT, CDR2 SNEGSKA (reference sequence). DNA of the CDR3: TGCAGTGCTATCGGGGACAGGGTTTACAATGAGCAGTTCTTC. It specifies CSAIGDRVYNEQFF.

This clonotype came up many times. The gene calls are TRBV20-1 and TRBJ1-1, with D hard to call. This CDR3 contains 14 residues. CDR1 DFQATT and CDR2 SNEGSKA come from the germline V gene (reference sequence). The V end lost 0 bases, the J end lost 3 bases, and 11 bases lay between the germline ends. CDR3 loop: CSARDPKVYTEAFF. The CDR3 DNA sequence: TGCAGTGCTAGAGATCCCAAGGTTTACACTGAAGCTTTCTTT.

This clonotype came up a few times. The chain carries TRBV10-3 and TRBJ2-5; D is possibly TRBD2 (6 bases). The germline V and J ends were trimmed by 8 bases and 3 bases, with 7 bases remaining between them. CDR3 length equals 11 residues. Germline values: CDR1 ENHRY, CDR2 SYGVKD. The CDR3 loop is CAIGGKETQYF. CDR3 nucleotide sequence: TGTGCCATCGGGGGGAAAGAGACCCAGTACTTC.

The DNA for the CDR3 is TGTGCCAGCAGCCAACGGCCATCCTACGAGCAGTACTTC. This translates into CASSQRPSYEQYF. V usage is TRBV3-1 and J usage is TRBJ2-7; D remains ambiguous. CDR3 size: 13 residues. The ends were cut back, 2 bases at V and 1 base at J, with 6 bases in the middle. Looked up from germline, CDR1 is LGHDT and CDR2 is YNNKEL (reference sequence).

This clonotype was picked up a small number of times. This chain links TRBV5-1 with TRBJ2-5; 10 bases agree with TRBD2. Germline trimming cut 4 bases from V and 5 bases from J; bases unmatched to any gene: 5. Germline V lookup: CDR1 SGHRS, CDR2 YFSETQ. The CDR3 spans 14 residues. CDR3 region: CASSEREGRETQYF. CDR3 nucleotides: TGCGCCAGCAGCGAGCGGGAGGGCCGGGAGACCCAGTACTTC.

This clonotype was seen more than once but under ten times. The chain combines TRBV24-1 with TRBJ2-2; maybe TRBD2 (5 bases). Between the trimmed V and J ends, which lost 5 bases and 3 bases, there was a span of 12 bases. The CDR3 sequence is 15 residues long. Germline-derived CDR1 and CDR2 are KGHDR and SFDVKD. CDR3 residues: CATSVGRRDTGELFF. The CDR3 nucleotides read TGTGCCACCAGTGTTGGTAGGCGGGACACCGGGGAGCTGTTTTTT.

This clonotype was seen repeatedly, ten times or more. This chain joins TRBV5-1 and TRBJ1-4; D ambiguous. CDR1 is SGHRS, CDR2 YFSETQ, per germline. The V end lost 1 base, the J end lost 4 bases, and 11 bases lay between the germline ends. This CDR3 is 15 amino acids long. CDR3 amino acids: CASSLSGRNNEKLFF. In nucleotides, the CDR3 is TGCGCCAGCAGCTTGAGTGGGAGAAATAATGAAAAACTGTTTTTT.